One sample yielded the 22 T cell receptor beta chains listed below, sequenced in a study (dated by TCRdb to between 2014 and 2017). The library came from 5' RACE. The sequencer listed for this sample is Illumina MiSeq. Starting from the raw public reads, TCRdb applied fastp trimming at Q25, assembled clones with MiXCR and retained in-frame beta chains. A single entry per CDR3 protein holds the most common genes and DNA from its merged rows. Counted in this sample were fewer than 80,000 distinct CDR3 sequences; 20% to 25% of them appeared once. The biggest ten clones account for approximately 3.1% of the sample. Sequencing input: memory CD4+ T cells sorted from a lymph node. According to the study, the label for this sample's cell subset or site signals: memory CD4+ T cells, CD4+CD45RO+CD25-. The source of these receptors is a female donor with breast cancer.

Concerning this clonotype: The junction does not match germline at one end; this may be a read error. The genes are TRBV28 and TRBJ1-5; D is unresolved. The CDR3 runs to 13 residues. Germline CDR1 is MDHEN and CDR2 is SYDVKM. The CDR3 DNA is TGTGCCAGCGGTTTAAGTAGGCAACAGCCCCAGCATTTT. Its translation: CASGLSRQQPQHF.

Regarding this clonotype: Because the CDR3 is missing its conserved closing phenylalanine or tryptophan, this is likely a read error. Written as DNA, the CDR3 is TGCGCCACCCAGGAAGGGACTCCCCTCACCGGGGAGCTGTTTTCT. It encodes CATQEGTPLTGELFS. This sequence joins TRBV5-1 and TRBJ2-2; D is perhaps TRBD2 (6 bases). V was clipped by 9 bases and J by 4 bases, with 19 bases between them. Per germline, CDR1 SGHRS and CDR2 YFSETQ. The CDR3 runs to 15 residues.

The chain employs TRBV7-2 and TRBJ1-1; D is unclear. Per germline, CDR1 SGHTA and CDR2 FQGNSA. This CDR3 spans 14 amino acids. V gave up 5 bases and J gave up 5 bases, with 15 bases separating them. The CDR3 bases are TGTGCCAGCAGCCTACATGGAGGGCGGACTGAAGCTTTCTTT. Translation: CASSLHGGRTEAFF.

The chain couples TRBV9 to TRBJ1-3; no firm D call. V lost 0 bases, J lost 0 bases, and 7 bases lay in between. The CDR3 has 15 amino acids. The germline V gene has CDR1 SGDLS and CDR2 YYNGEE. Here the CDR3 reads CASSVVPDSGNTIYF. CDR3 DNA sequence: TGTGCCAGCAGCGTAGTCCCAGACTCTGGAAACACCATATATTTT.

The CDR3 sequence is CASSSRPLMNTEAFF. The CDR3 DNA reads as TGCGCCAGCAGCTCGAGACCACTAATGAACACTGAAGCTTTCTTT. The chain combines TRBV5-1 with TRBJ1-1; D gene uncertain. CDR1 and CDR2 (germline): SGHRS, YFSETQ. The CDR3 sequence is 15 residues long. The V gene lost 3 bases and the J gene lost 0 bases, with 12 bases spanning the gap.

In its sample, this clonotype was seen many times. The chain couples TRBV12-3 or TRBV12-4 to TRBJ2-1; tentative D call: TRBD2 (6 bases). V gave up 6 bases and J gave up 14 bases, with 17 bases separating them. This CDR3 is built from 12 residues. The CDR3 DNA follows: TGTGCCAGCAGCTCTCCATCCTCGGGGGAGTTCTTC. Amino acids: CASSSPSSGEFF.

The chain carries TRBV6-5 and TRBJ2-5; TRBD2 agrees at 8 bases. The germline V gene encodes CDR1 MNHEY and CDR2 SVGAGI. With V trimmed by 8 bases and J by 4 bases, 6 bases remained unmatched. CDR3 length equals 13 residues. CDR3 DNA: TGTGCCAGCGGTCGGGAGGGCACAGAGACCCAGTACTTC. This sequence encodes CASGREGTETQYF.

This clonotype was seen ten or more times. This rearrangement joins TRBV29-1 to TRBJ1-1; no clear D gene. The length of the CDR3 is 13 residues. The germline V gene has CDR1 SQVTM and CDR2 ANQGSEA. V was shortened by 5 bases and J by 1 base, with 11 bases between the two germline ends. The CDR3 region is CSVLVQWNTEAFF. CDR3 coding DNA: TGCAGCGTTTTGGTACAGTGGAACACTGAAGCTTTCTTT.

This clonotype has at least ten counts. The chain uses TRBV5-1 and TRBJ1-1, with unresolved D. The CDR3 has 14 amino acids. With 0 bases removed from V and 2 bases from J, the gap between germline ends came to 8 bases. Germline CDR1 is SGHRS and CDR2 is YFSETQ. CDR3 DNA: TGCGCCAGCAGCTTGGACGGATCAAACACTGAAGCTTTCTTT. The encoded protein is CASSLDGSNTEAFF.

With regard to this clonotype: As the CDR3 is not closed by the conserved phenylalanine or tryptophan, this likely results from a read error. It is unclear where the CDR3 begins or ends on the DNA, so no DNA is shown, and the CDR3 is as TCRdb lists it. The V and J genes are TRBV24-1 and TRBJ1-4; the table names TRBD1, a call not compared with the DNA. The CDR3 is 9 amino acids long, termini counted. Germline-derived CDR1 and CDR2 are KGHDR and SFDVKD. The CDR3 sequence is CATSDPGMS.

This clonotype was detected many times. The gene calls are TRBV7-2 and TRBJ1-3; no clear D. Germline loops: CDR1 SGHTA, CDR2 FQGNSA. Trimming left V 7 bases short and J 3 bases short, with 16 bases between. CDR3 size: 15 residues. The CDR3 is CASTVGDPYGNTIYF. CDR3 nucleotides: TGTGCCAGCACCGTTGGCGATCCTTATGGAAACACCATATATTTT.

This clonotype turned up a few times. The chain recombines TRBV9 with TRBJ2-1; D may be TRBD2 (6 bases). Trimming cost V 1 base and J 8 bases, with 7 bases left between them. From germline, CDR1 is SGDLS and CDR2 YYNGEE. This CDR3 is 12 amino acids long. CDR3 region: CASSVRGYEQFF. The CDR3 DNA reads TGTGCCAGCAGCGTACGGGGGTATGAGCAGTTCTTC.

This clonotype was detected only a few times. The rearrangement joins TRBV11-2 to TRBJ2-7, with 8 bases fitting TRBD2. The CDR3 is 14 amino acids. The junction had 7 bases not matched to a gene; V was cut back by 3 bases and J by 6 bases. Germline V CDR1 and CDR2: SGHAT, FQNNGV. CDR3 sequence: CASSLYLAGGEQYF. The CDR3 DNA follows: TGTGCCAGCAGCTTGTATCTAGCGGGCGGCGAGCAGTACTTC.

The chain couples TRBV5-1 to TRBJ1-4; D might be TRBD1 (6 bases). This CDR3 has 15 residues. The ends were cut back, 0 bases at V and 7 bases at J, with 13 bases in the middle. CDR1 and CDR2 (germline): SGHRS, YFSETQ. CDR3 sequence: CASSLGPRGGEKLFF. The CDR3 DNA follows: TGCGCCAGCAGCTTGGGCCCCAGGGGAGGTGAAAAACTGTTTTTT.

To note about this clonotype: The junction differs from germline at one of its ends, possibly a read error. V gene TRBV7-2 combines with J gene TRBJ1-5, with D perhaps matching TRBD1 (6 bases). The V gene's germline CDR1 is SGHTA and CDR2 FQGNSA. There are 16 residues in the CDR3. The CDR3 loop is CAGRLNSGTNEQPQHF. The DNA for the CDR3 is TGTGCCGGCAGGCTCAATTCCGGGACAAACGAACAGCCCCAGCATTTT.

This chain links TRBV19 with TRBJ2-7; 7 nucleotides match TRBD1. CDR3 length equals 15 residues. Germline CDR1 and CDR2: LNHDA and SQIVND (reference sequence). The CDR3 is CVSSTSATGSYEQYF. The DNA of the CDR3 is TGTGTCAGCTCCACCTCCGCGACAGGGTCTTACGAGCAGTACTTC.

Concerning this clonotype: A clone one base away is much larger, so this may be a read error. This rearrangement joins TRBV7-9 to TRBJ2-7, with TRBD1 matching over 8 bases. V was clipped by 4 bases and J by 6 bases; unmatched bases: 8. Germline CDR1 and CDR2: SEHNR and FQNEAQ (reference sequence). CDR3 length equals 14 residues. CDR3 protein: CASSSTQGGREQYF. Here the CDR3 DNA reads TGTGCCAGCAGCTCAACACAGGGGGGCCGCGAGCAGTACTTC.

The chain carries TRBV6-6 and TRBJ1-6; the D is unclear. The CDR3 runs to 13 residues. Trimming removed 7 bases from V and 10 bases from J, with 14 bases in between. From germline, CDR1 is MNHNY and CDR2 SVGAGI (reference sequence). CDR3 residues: CASTTLEESPLHF. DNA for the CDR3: TGTGCCAGCACTACCCTCGAGGAATCACCCCTCCACTTT.

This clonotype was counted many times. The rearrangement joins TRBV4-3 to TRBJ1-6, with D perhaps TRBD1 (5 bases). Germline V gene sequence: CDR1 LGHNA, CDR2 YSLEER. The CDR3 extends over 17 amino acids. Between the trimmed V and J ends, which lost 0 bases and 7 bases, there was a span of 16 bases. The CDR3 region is CASSQDLSTARNSPLHF. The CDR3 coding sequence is TGCGCCAGCAGCCAAGATCTATCGACAGCCAGGAATTCACCCCTCCACTTT.

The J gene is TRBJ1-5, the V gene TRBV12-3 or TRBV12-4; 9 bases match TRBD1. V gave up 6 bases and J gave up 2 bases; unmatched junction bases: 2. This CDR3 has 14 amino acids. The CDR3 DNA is TGTGCCAGCAGCAGGACAGGGGGCAATCAGCCCCAGCATTTT. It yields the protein CASSRTGGNQPQHF.

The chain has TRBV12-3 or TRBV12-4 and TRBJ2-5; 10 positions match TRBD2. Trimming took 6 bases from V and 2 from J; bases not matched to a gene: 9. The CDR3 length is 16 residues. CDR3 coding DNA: TGTGCCAGCAGCTATACCTGGACTAGCGGACAAGAGACCCAGTACTTC. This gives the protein CASSYTWTSGQETQYF.

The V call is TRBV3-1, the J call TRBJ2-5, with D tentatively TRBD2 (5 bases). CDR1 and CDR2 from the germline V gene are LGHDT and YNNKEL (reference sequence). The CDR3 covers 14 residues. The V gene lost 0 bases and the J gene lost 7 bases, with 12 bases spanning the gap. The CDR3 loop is CASSQDTGVGTQYF. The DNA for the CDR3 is TGTGCCAGCAGCCAAGATACCGGGGTGGGGACCCAGTACTTC.